The clone carrying this TCR beta chain was observed a handful of times. Its target is unknown. Looked up from germline, CDR1 is MNHNY and CDR2 is SVGAGI (reference sequence). The CDR3 loop spans 13 amino acids. V dropped 2 bases and J dropped 5 bases, with 9 bases sitting between them. This specimen belongs to a study of cytomegalovirus exposure and HLA in healthy donors. Whole-study context: Of the donors genotyped, several hundred in all, about 82% fell in the Caucasian-associated ancestry cluster.

Primers: 60 Vbeta forward and 13 Jbeta reverse. Data came from immunoSEQ multiplex PCR; TCRdb stores just in-frame clones and leaves some out. The table lists around 67,000 clones, approximately 67% of them singletons. Study conclusions and caveats: Most TCR sequences were uncommon, yet certain public TCRs appeared in many donors.

This receptor was taken from a young woman in good health and CMV-seronegative. V and J are TRBV6-6 and TRBJ2-5, with D possibly TRBD2 on 6 matching bases. Specimen: PBMCs. The CDR3 here is CASSYAGRETQYF. The CDR3 DNA follows: TGTGCCAGCAGTTACGCGGGGCGGGAGACCCAGTACTTC.